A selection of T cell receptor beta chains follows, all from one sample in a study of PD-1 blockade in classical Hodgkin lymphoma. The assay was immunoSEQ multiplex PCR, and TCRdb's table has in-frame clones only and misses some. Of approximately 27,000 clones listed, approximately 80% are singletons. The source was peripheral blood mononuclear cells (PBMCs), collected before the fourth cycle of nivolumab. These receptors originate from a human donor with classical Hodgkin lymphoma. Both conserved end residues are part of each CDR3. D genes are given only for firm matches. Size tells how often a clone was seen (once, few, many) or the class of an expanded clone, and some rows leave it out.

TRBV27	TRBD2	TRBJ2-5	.	TGTGCCAGCAGTTTATGGGCTAGCGGGGGGTCTCAAGAGACCCAGTACTTC	CASSLWASGGSQETQYF
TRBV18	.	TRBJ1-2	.	TGTGCCAGCTCACCTCGAATAGGGAGGGGATATGGCTACACCTTC	CASSPRIGRGYGYTF
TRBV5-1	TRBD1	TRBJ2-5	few	TGCGCCAGCAGCCCCACAGGGGATAAAGAGACCCAGTACTTC	CASSPTGDKETQYF
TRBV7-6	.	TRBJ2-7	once	TGTGCCAGCAGCGTCCGACAGGCCTACGAGCAGTACTTC	CASSVRQAYEQYF
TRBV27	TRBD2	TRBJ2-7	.	TGTGCCAGCAGTTTGGCGGGGGTCTACGAGCAGTACTTC	CASSLAGVYEQYF
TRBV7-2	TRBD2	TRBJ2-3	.	TGTGCCAGCAGCTTATTAGTCGGGGGGAGGCAGTCAGATACGCAGTATTTT	CASSLLVGGRQSDTQYF
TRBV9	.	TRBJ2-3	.	TGTGCCAGCAGCGTAAAGGGAGACACAGATACGCAGTATTTT	CASSVKGDTDTQYF
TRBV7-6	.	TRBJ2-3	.	TGTGCCAGCAGCTCACAGGTTTTGCCAGATACGCAGTATTTT	CASSSQVLPDTQYF
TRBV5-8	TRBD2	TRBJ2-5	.	TGTGCCAGCAGCTTGGCCCCCGGGGGGGATCAGTACTTC	CASSLAPGGDQYF
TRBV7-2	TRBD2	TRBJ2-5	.	TGTGCCAGCAGCTTAGGGACTAGCGGGGGGCAAGAGACCCAGTACTTC	CASSLGTSGGQETQYF
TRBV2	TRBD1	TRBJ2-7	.	TGTGCCACCCATGGATCCGGGACAGGGGAGCAGTACTTC	CATHGSGTGEQYF
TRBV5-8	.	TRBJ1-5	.	TGTGCCAGCAGCTCGAGACAGGGCAATCAGCCCCAGCATTTT	CASSSRQGNQPQHF
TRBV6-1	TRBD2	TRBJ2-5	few	TGTGCCAGCAGTCCCACTAGCGGGGATCAAGAGACCCAGTACTTC	CASSPTSGDQETQYF
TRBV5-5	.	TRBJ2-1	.	TGTGCCAGCAGCGTTTACTCCGGGGGGCGCCGGAACAATGAGCAGTTCTTC	CASSVYSGGRRNNEQFF
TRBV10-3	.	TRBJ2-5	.	TGTGCCATCAGGGCAAGTTTGGGAGAGACCCAGTACTTC	CAIRASLGETQYF
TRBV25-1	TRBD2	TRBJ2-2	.	TGTGCCAGCACCGGACTAGAGGCCGGGGAGCTGTTTTTT	CASTGLEAGELFF
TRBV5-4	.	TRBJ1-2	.	TGTGCCAGCAGCTTGGAAGGGGGTAGGGGGTCCCGGTACGGCTACACCTTC	CASSLEGGRGSRYGYTF
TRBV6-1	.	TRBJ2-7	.	TGTGCCAGCAAGGTTAGTCCCCCCTACGAGCAGTACTTC	CASKVSPPYEQYF
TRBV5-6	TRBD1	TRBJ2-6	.	TGTGCCAGCAGCTTGGACAGGGGATACTCTGGGGCCAACGTCCTGACTTTC	CASSLDRGYSGANVLTF
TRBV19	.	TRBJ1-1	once	TGTGCCAGTAGCCGACCACCCCCCACTGAAGCTTTCTTT	CASSRPPPTEAFF
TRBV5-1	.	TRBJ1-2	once	TGCGCCAGCAGCGAAGACATCTATGGCTACACCTTC	CASSEDIYGYTF
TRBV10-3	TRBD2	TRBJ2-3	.	TGTGCCATCAGGAGAGGGACTAGGTCTGCCACAGATACGCAGTATTTT	CAIRRGTRSATDTQYF
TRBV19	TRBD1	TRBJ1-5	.	TGTGCCAGTAGTACGGGACAGGGGGTGTATCAGCCCCAGCATTTT	CASSTGQGVYQPQHF
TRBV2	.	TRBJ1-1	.	TGTGCCAGCAGTGAATTCAGGGTTAACACTGAAGCTTTCTTT	CASSEFRVNTEAFF
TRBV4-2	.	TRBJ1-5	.	TGTGCCAGCAGCCAAGACAGGGGCACTCAGCCCCAGCATTTT	CASSQDRGTQPQHF
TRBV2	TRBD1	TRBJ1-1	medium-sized	TGTGCCAGCAGGGGACAGGGGGACACTGAAGCTTTCTTT	CASRGQGDTEAFF
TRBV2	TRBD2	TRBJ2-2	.	TGTGCCAGGACGACTAGCGGGGGGCCAGCGAACACCGGGGAGCTGTTTTTT	CARTTSGGPANTGELFF
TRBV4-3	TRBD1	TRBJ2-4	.	TGCGCCAGCAGCCACGGACAGGGCACAGGGCCTCAGTACTTC	CASSHGQGTGPQYF
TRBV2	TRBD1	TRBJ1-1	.	TGTGCCAGCAGTCGAACAGGGGGCGCGGTCTCTGAAGCTTTCTTT	CASSRTGGAVSEAFF
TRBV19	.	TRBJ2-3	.	TGTGCCAGTACCCCCGGAGGGGGAGGCACAGATACGCAGTATTTT	CASTPGGGGTDTQYF
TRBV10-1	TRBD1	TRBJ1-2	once	TGCGCCAGCAGGCCGACAGGGGCCAACTATGGCTACACCTTC	CASRPTGANYGYTF
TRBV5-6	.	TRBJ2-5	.	TGTGCCAGCAGCTTTTATGGGCTGGGCACTACCGCGACCCAGTACTTC	CASSFYGLGTTATQYF
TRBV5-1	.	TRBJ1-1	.	TGCGCCAGCAGCTTGGTGGGGAGGTACACTGAAGCTTTCTTT	CASSLVGRYTEAFF
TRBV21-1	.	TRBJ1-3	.	TGTGCCAGCAGCAAAGGGGCGGGGAGGTTCCACACCATATATTTT	CASSKGAGRFHTIYF
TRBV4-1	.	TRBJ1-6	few	TGCGCCAGCAGCCAAGAGATTGCGGTCACAAATTCACCCCTCCACTTT	CASSQEIAVTNSPLHF
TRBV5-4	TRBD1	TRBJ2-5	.	TGTGCCAGCAGCTTGCGACAGGGGATCGGAGAGACCCAGTACTTC	CASSLRQGIGETQYF
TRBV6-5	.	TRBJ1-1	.	TGTGCCAGCAACCAGGGTACTGAAGCTTTCTTT	CASNQGTEAFF
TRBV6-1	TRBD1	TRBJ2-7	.	TGTGCCGGATATTATTTGACAGGGTCGGTCTACGAGCAGTACTTC	CAGYYLTGSVYEQYF
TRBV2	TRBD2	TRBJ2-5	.	TGTGCCAGCAGTGAAGCGGGGCGGGGGGGCACGACCCAGTACTTC	CASSEAGRGGTTQYF
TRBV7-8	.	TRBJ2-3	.	TGTGCCAGCAGCTTGCTCACTAGCACAGATACGCAGTATTTT	CASSLLTSTDTQYF
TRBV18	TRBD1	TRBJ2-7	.	TGTGCCAGCTCACCAGGGACAGGGGGAAACGAGCAGTACTTC	CASSPGTGGNEQYF
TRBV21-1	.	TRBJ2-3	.	TGTGCCAGCAGCAAAGCCCCGTGGCCTAGCGCCTTAGCAGATACGCAGTATTTT	CASSKAPWPSALADTQYF
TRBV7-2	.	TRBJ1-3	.	TGTGCCAGCAGCTTAGGTCTCGGCCGGAGTGGAAACACCATATATTTT	CASSLGLGRSGNTIYF
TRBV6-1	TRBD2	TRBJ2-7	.	TGTGCCAGCAGTTCTCCGGGGGGGTCCTACGAGCAGTACTTC	CASSSPGGSYEQYF
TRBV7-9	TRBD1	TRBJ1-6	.	TGTGCCAGCAGCCATGACAGGGGATTGGGGATTTCACCCCTCCACTTT	CASSHDRGLGISPLHF
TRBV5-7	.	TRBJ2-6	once	TGTGCCAGCAATTTCGTTTTCGTACAAAGTCGGGCCAACGTCCTGACTTTC	CASNFVFVQSRANVLTF
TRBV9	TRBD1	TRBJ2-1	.	TGTGCCAGCAGCGGCAAACAGGGGGCTGATGACAATGAGCAGTTCTTC	CASSGKQGADDNEQFF
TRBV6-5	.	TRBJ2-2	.	TGTGCCAGCGGCCAGGGGGAGCTGTTTTTT	CASGQGELFF
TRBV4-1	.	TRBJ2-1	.	TGCGCCAGCAGCCGACCGACCAACCTCCCCTACAATGAGCAGTTCTTC	CASSRPTNLPYNEQFF
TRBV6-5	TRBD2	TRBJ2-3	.	TGTGCCAGCAGTTACCCTAGCGGCGGCACAGATACGCAGTATTTT	CASSYPSGGTDTQYF
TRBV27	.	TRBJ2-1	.	TGTGCCAGCAGGGGGACTCGGGCGAATGAGCAGTTCTTC	CASRGTRANEQFF
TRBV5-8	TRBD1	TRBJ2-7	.	TGTGCCAGCAGCGCGGGGACAGGGGGCTACTTCGAGCAGTACTTC	CASSAGTGGYFEQYF
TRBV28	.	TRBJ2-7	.	TGTGCCAGCAGTTTACCTCTCGGTCGACGCGAGCAGTACTTC	CASSLPLGRREQYF